In its sample, the clone carrying this T cell receptor beta chain was seen once. Its specificity is not known. This specimen belongs to a study of Ad26.COV2.S vaccination and SARS-CoV-2 variants. In the study overall: The donor was enrolled in the Ad26.COV2.S arm of the COV1001 trial. Study-level results: Analyses that measured TCR breadth and depth may have underestimated total T cell responses.

Clones were sequenced by immunoSEQ multiplex PCR, and TCRdb holds only the in-frame ones, with some missing. The sample records around 340,000 clones, 80% to 90% being singletons. Stated treatment: 19 received Ad26.COV2.S at low or high dose, single or two shots; about five received placebo; per-sample allocation not given. Sampling occurred on day 63 after the first vaccine or placebo injection. As its vector, the vaccine had Ad26, which expressed Wuhan-strain SARS-CoV-2 spike. The sequences come from peripheral blood, collected in a trial of Ad26.COV2.S vaccine versus placebo. The sequence derives from a person between 18 and 65 years old who received the Ad26.COV2.S COVID-19 vaccine or a placebo.

CDR3 in DNA: TGTGCCAGTAGAGTTTTTAATAGCAATCAGCCCCAGCATTTT. It translates to CASRVFNSNQPQHF. This chain connects TRBV19 to TRBJ1-5; the D is unclear. CDR3 length: 14 residues. The V gene's germline CDR1 is LNHDA and CDR2 SQIVND (reference sequence). V was cut by 6 bases and J by 0 bases, with 9 bases left in between.